The 2 T cell receptor beta chains in this list originate from one sample, sequenced in a study of blood T cell repertoires in COVID-19. The repertoire was sequenced with immunoSEQ multiplex PCR; TCRdb's copy has only in-frame clones and lacks some. This sample has under 250,000 clones, with about 91% found just once. The sequenced sample was peripheral blood. The receptors were sampled from a woman aged 40 to 50 with acute or convalescent COVID-19.

The chain employs TRBV2 and TRBJ1-6; 12 nucleotides agree with TRBD1. This CDR3 region has 14 residues. Looked up from germline, CDR1 is SNHLY and CDR2 is FYNNEI. V was pared by 6 bases and J by 10 bases, with 4 bases of the junction left unmatched. The CDR3 DNA reads TGTGCCAGCAGGGGACAGGGGGCCCCCTCACCCCTCCACTTT. Amino acid sequence: CASRGQGAPSPLHF.

This clone was picked up a small number of times. The V gene is TRBV19, the J gene TRBJ1-2, with D hard to call. Germline V CDR1 and CDR2: LNHDA, SQIVND (reference sequence). The CDR3 consists of 16 residues. V was clipped by 0 bases and J by 3 bases, with 14 bases between them. This CDR3 reads CASSIDGSNGYYGYTF. CDR3 in DNA: TGTGCCAGTAGTATAGACGGCTCGAACGGGTACTATGGCTACACCTTC.